These 21 T cell receptor beta chains were all obtained from the same sample, sequenced in a study of identifying expanded T cells in peripheral blood. The table came from immunoSEQ multiplex PCR; TCRdb's copy has only in-frame clones and leaves some out. The profile shows 50,000 to 70,000 clones, more than 70% of them singletons. Specimen: blood. These receptors were taken from a person aged 18-70 years in good health.

This chain's CDR3 is CASSYSKLAGVHEQFF. The CDR3 bases are TGTGCCAGCAGTTACTCGAAACTAGCGGGAGTCCATGAGCAGTTCTTC. The chain has TRBV6-5 and TRBJ2-1, with 11 nucleotides matching TRBD2. The germline V gene encodes CDR1 MNHEY and CDR2 SVGAGI. This CDR3 has 16 amino acids. V lost 0 bases to trimming and J lost 8 bases; unmatched junction nucleotides: 6.

This chain uses TRBV7-9 with TRBJ2-5, with D unclear. This CDR3 is built from 13 residues. Germline loops: CDR1 SEHNR, CDR2 FQNEAQ (reference sequence). With 5 bases removed from V and 1 base from J, the gap between germline ends came to 8 bases. CDR3 coding DNA: TGTGCCAGCAGCCCGACCACCCAAGAGACCCAGTACTTC. This sequence encodes CASSPTTQETQYF.

The chain recombines TRBV29-1 with TRBJ2-7, with 8 bases that match TRBD2. The germline gives CDR1 SQVTM, CDR2 ANQGSEA. J gave up 3 bases and V 7 bases, and 8 bases lay outside the gene matches. The CDR3 is made up of 13 amino acids. CDR3 nucleotides: TGCAGCGGCCTCCGGGAGGGTAGCTACGAGCAGTACTTC. It specifies CSGLREGSYEQYF.

The chain employs TRBV7-6 and TRBJ2-6; TRBD1 is a possible D gene (5 bases). This CDR3 has 21 residues. Germline CDR1 SGHVS, CDR2 FNYEAQ. V was pared by 1 base and J by 1 base, with 23 bases between. CDR3 nucleotides: TGTGCCAGCAGCTTAGAGTTTAGGGGTTTGCTCCCCCGGTCTGGGGCCAACGTCCTGACTTTC. This translates into CASSLEFRGLLPRSGANVLTF.

The rearrangement joins TRBV19 to TRBJ1-4, with D unresolved. Per germline, CDR1 LNHDA and CDR2 SQIVND (reference sequence). The germline V and J ends were trimmed by 7 bases and 0 bases, with 12 bases remaining between them. The CDR3 is made up of 15 amino acids. The CDR3 nucleotides are TGTGCCAGTAACCCACACCTCACAACTAATGAAAAACTGTTTTTT. Protein: CASNPHLTTNEKLFF.

This rearrangement joins TRBV28 to TRBJ2-3; 7 bases map to TRBD2. The CDR3 has 16 amino acids. The germline CDR1 and CDR2 sequences are MDHEN and SYDVKM. V was clipped by 5 bases and J by 0 bases; unmatched bases: 8. The CDR3 region has the DNA TGTGCCAGCAGTCGCCAGCGGGGCTTTAGCACAGATACGCAGTATTTT. As protein: CASSRQRGFSTDTQYF.

The chain joins TRBV19 to TRBJ1-1; D unclear. Trimming took off 5 bases at V and 4 bases at J, with 11 bases between the two ends. The CDR3 length is 13 residues. Germline V gene sequence: CDR1 LNHDA, CDR2 SQIVND (reference sequence). In nucleotides, the CDR3 is TGTGCCAGTAGTGTCGCAAGCGGCACTGAAGCTTTCTTT. This encodes CASSVASGTEAFF.

This chain links TRBV4-1 with TRBJ2-1; no firm D call. The germline gives CDR1 MGHRA, CDR2 YSYEKL. V was trimmed by 5 bases and J by 0 bases, leaving 11 bases between them. This CDR3 contains 15 residues. The DNA of the CDR3 is TGCGCCAGCAGCACGCGCTTTAGCTCCTACAATGAGCAGTTCTTC. It yields the protein CASSTRFSSYNEQFF.

CDR3 in amino acids: CASSQGQGAPDTQYF. CDR3 sequence (DNA): TGTGCCAGCAGCCAAGGACAGGGGGCACCAGATACGCAGTATTTT. The chain joins TRBV4-2 to TRBJ2-3; 10 nucleotides line up with TRBD1. The ends lost 1 base at V and 4 bases at J; junction bases unmatched: 2. CDR3 length: 15 residues. The V gene's germline CDR1 is LGHNA and CDR2 YNFKEQ.

This rearrangement joins TRBV7-9 to TRBJ1-2, with 7 positions matching TRBD1. Germline CDR1 is SEHNR and CDR2 is FQNEAQ (reference sequence). This CDR3 has 13 amino acids. The V gene end was trimmed by 5 bases and the J gene end by 11 bases; junction bases not matched to a gene: 11. The CDR3 coding sequence is TGTGCCAGCAGCCCGCCGACAGGGTCCCTATACACCTTC. Translating it yields CASSPPTGSLYTF.

The V and J genes are TRBV30 and TRBJ2-7; 11 nucleotides line up with TRBD1. Unmatched junction bases numbered 14, after V lost 7 bases and J lost 3 bases. The germline gives CDR1 GTSNPN, CDR2 SVGIG (reference sequence). This CDR3 comprises 16 residues. The CDR3 DNA is TGTGCCTCCTCGCCTCCGTCCGGGACAGGGGGCTACGAGCAGTACTTC. The encoded protein is CASSPPSGTGGYEQYF.

The gene calls are TRBV6-4 and TRBJ2-1; D is undetermined. Trimming removed 2 bases at V and 7 bases at J, with 9 bases between. Germline lookup yields CDR1 MRHNA and CDR2 SNTAGT. The CDR3 length is 13 residues. CDR3 residues: CASSDEAKNEQFF. CDR3 nucleotide sequence: TGTGCCAGCAGTGACGAGGCAAAGAATGAGCAGTTCTTC.

The chain links TRBV5-4 to TRBJ2-2; D uncertain. The CDR3 sequence is 15 residues long. Germline CDR1 and CDR2: SGHNT and YYREEE (reference sequence). The V and J ends lost 3 bases and 0 bases respectively, with 9 bases between them. In DNA form, the CDR3 reads TGTGCCAGCAGCTCGCAGTTCGCGAACACCGGGGAGCTGTTTTTT. This gives the protein CASSSQFANTGELFF.

The rearrangement uses TRBV10-3 and TRBJ1-6; D unresolved. The V and J ends lost 4 bases and 8 bases respectively, with 15 bases between them. Germline V gene data show CDR1 as ENHRY and CDR2 as SYGVKD. CDR3 length: 15 amino acids. CDR3 DNA sequence: TGTGCCATCAGTGGGGGAGATTTCACGTATTCACCCCTCCACTTT. The encoded protein is CAISGGDFTYSPLHF.

The rearrangement joins TRBV2 to TRBJ2-7; a possible D gene is TRBD2 (7 bases). Trimming removed 2 bases at V and 7 bases at J, with 15 bases between. CDR1 and CDR2 from the germline V gene are SNHLY and FYNNEI. This CDR3 has 14 amino acids. The CDR3: CASSERGASMEQYF. The CDR3 region has the DNA TGTGCCAGCAGTGAACGGGGGGCATCGATGGAGCAGTACTTC. The variable domain in full, with the rest retrieved from reference TRBV2 and TRBJ2-7, is EPEVTQTPSHQVTQMGQEVILRCVPISNHLYFYWYRQILGQKVEFLVSFYNNEISEKSEIFDDQFSVERPDGSNFTLKIRSTKLEDSAMYFCASSERGASMEQYFGPGTRLTVT.

This chain joins TRBV19 and TRBJ1-4; possibly TRBD1 for D (5 bases). CDR1 is LNHDA, CDR2 SQIVND, per germline (reference sequence). The V end lost 7 bases, the J end lost 4 bases, and 13 bases lay between the germline ends. This CDR3 has 14 amino acids. The CDR3 region is CASTRGGSNEKLFF. The CDR3 DNA reads TGTGCCAGTACTAGGGGCGGAAGTAATGAAAAACTGTTTTTT. The full variable domain, in which reference TRBV19 and TRBJ1-4 provide the parts outside the CDR3, is DGGITQSPKYLFRKEGQNVTLSCEQNLNHDAMYWYRQDPGQGLRLIYYSQIVNDFQKGDIAEGYSVSREKKESFPLTVTSAQKNPTAFYLCASTRGGSNEKLFFGSGTQLSVL.

This chain joins TRBV6-5 and TRBJ2-3; 7 bases map to TRBD1. Germline assignment: CDR1 MNHEY and CDR2 SVGAGI. Trimming removed 6 bases from V and 4 bases from J; junction bases left unmatched: 7. CDR3 size: 14 residues. CDR3 protein: CASSGTAAADTQYF. The CDR3 region has the DNA TGTGCCAGCAGCGGGACAGCGGCCGCAGATACGCAGTATTTT.

The chain combines TRBV21-1 with TRBJ2-1. TRBV21-1 is a pseudogene locus. The CDR3 contains 14 residues. DNA for the CDR3: TGTGCCAGCAGCCGACTAGGGGGTTGGGATGAGCAGTTCTTC. Its translation: CASSRLGGWDEQFF.

This chain uses TRBV10-1 with TRBJ2-7; TRBD2 agrees at 12 bases. The CDR3 contains 14 residues. Germline V gene sequence: CDR1 WNHNN, CDR2 SYGVQD (reference sequence). V was clipped by 5 bases and J by 6 bases; unmatched bases: 5. This chain's CDR3 is CASSPGTSGLEQYF. In DNA form, the CDR3 reads TGCGCCAGCAGTCCTGGGACTAGCGGGCTCGAGCAGTACTTC.

The chain combines TRBV5-1 with TRBJ1-6; the D gene is possibly TRBD1 (6 bases). Trimming took off 1 base at V and 7 bases at J, with 12 bases between the two ends. The CDR3 sequence is 15 residues long. Per the germline V gene, CDR1 is SGHRS and CDR2 is YFSETQ. This CDR3 is CASSLRQGWNSPLHF. CDR3 sequence (DNA): TGCGCCAGCAGCTTGAGGCAGGGGTGGAATTCACCCCTCCACTTT.

The CDR3 spells CASSHDDRGGAVNTEAFF. The CDR3 bases are TGCGCCAGCAGCCATGATGACAGAGGGGGGGCAGTGAACACTGAAGCTTTCTTT. The rearrangement uses TRBV4-1 and TRBJ1-1; D might be TRBD1 (6 bases). The CDR3 has 18 residues. Germline-derived CDR1 and CDR2 are MGHRA and YSYEKL. V was shortened by 3 bases and J by 0 bases, with 20 bases between the two germline ends.